These 14 T cell receptor beta chains came from one sample sequenced in a study of CD8+ T cells in alopecia areata. Extracted from the samples, RNA was reverse transcribed into cDNA to serve as the sequencing template. Sequencing used immunoSEQ multiplex PCR; TCRdb keeps in-frame clones, though not all of them. Of about 150,000 clones listed, roughly 50% are singletons. Sample: CD4+ T cells sorted from blood. The receptors stem from a human donor with alopecia areata.

The chain joins TRBV7-2 to TRBJ1-1; no definite D call. This CDR3 is built from 13 residues. The V end lost 3 bases, the J end lost 5 bases, and 10 bases lay between the germline ends. The germline CDR1 and CDR2 sequences are SGHTA and FQGNSA. CDR3 residues: CASSFSSRTEAFF. In DNA form, the CDR3 reads TGTGCCAGCAGCTTTTCCTCGCGGACTGAAGCTTTCTTT.

Only one count was recorded for this clone. The V gene is TRBV27, the J gene TRBJ1-1; the D gene is possibly TRBD1 (5 bases). V was shortened by 10 bases and J by 1 base, with 13 bases between the two germline ends. Germline V lookup: CDR1 MNHEY, CDR2 SMNVEV (reference sequence). The length of the CDR3 is 13 residues. CDR3 protein: CATDLGENTEAFF. CDR3 bases: TGTGCCACCGATCTGGGGGAGAACACTGAAGCTTTCTTT.

This clone was detected only a few times. The chain couples TRBV7-9 to TRBJ2-2; D ambiguous. This CDR3 region has 14 residues. CDR1 and CDR2 from the germline V gene are SEHNR and FQNEAQ (reference sequence). V shed 5 bases and J shed 1 base, with 8 bases lying between them. The CDR3 protein is CASSLDGNTGELFF. DNA for the CDR3: TGTGCCAGCAGCCTCGACGGGAACACCGGGGAGCTGTTTTTT.

This clone has just a few counts. This rearrangement joins TRBV10-3 to TRBJ2-5; TRBD2 might be the D (6 bases). V lost 10 bases to trimming and J lost 0 bases, with 15 bases between them. Looked up from germline, CDR1 is ENHRY and CDR2 is SYGVKD. The CDR3 sequence is 14 residues long. The CDR3 DNA sequence: TGTGCCAGTTCCACCCTAGCGAACCAAGAGACCCAGTACTTC. It specifies CASSTLANQETQYF.

The genes are TRBV28 and TRBJ2-1; D is unclear. V lost 2 bases, J lost 1 base, and 9 bases lay in between. CDR1 MDHEN and CDR2 SYDVKM come from the germline V gene. The CDR3 spans 15 residues. CDR3 region: CASSLSPPSYNEQFF. In DNA form, the CDR3 reads TGTGCCAGCAGTTTAAGCCCTCCTTCCTACAATGAGCAGTTCTTC. Full variable domain (outside the CDR3, taken from reference TRBV28 and TRBJ2-1): DVKVTQSSRYLVKRTGEKVFLECVQDMDHENMFWYRQDPGLGLRLIYFSYDVKMKEKGDIPEGYSVSREKKERFSLILESASTNQTSMYLCASSLSPPSYNEQFFGPGTRLTVL.

The chain employs TRBV5-1 and TRBJ1-1; tentative D call: TRBD1 (6 bases). Trimming cost V 3 bases and J 4 bases, with 10 bases left between them. The germline V gene has CDR1 SGHRS and CDR2 YFSETQ. This CDR3 has 13 residues. This chain's CDR3 is CASSSTTGTEAFF. CDR3 coding DNA: TGCGCCAGCAGCTCGACGACAGGCACTGAAGCTTTCTTT. Supplemented by reference TRBV5-1 and TRBJ1-1, the full variable domain reads KAGVTQTPRYLIKTRGQQVTLSCSPISGHRSVSWYQQTPGQGLQFLFEYFSETQRNKGNFPGRFSGRQFSNSRSEMNVSTLELGDSALYLCASSSTTGTEAFFGQGTRLTVV.

The rearrangement uses TRBV6-1 and TRBJ2-7, with D possibly being TRBD2 (5 bases). V lost 8 bases and J 2 bases, leaving 16 bases between the germline ends. Germline values: CDR1 MNHNS, CDR2 SASEGT. The CDR3 length is 14 residues. CDR3 DNA: TGTGCCAGCCCTAGCACTCCCGACACCTACGAGCAGTACTTC. Amino acid sequence: CASPSTPDTYEQYF.

This clone has more than one count but fewer than ten. V is TRBV10-1 and J is TRBJ1-2, with D uncertain. CDR3 length: 13 residues. Trimming shortened V by 4 bases and J by 4 bases, and 10 bases separated the two germline ends. CDR1 WNHNN and CDR2 SYGVQD come from the germline V gene (reference sequence). CDR3: CASSGQDGYGYTF. The DNA of the CDR3 is TGCGCCAGCAGTGGGCAGGATGGCTATGGCTACACCTTC.

The chain couples TRBV5-1 to TRBJ2-1, with 14 bases matching TRBD2. CDR3 size: 16 residues. Germline lookup yields CDR1 SGHRS and CDR2 YFSETQ. Unmatched junction bases numbered 7, after V lost 3 bases and J lost 8 bases. CDR3 nucleotide sequence: TGCGCCAGCAGCTGGGGACTAGCGGGAGTGAGCGATGAGCAGTTCTTC. It translates to CASSWGLAGVSDEQFF.

The chain uses TRBV30 and TRBJ2-3, with D perhaps matching TRBD1 (5 bases). The CDR3 extends over 13 amino acids. Per germline, CDR1 GTSNPN and CDR2 SVGIG (reference sequence). V was trimmed by 0 bases and J by 11 bases, leaving 15 bases between them. The CDR3 DNA sequence: TGTGCCTGGAGTGTAAATCAGGCAGGGCAGCAGTATTTT. This codes for CAWSVNQAGQQYF.

The genes are TRBV7-9 and TRBJ2-6; 9 bases align to TRBD1. From germline, CDR1 is SEHNR and CDR2 FQNEAQ (reference sequence). The CDR3 consists of 19 residues. V lost 2 bases and J lost 0; bases outside the gene matches: 8. The CDR3 bases are TGTGCCAGCAGCTTATGGACAGGGGCCCCTATCTCTGGGGCCAACGTCCTGACTTTC. Translated: CASSLWTGAPISGANVLTF.

The chain uses TRBV4-1 and TRBJ2-5; 12 bases align to TRBD2. V lost 3 bases and J lost 1; bases outside the gene matches: 6. The V gene's germline CDR1 is MGHRA and CDR2 YSYEKL. CDR3 length: 17 amino acids. The DNA for the CDR3 is TGCGCCAGCAGCCACCGTGCTAGCGGGAGGGCCCAAGAGACCCAGTACTTC. Protein product: CASSHRASGRAQETQYF.

Details on this clone: Distinct nucleotide sequences in the sample also encode this CDR3. This chain uses TRBV20-1 with TRBJ2-5; D remains unclear. V lost 2 bases, J lost 5 bases, and 3 bases lay in between. The germline CDR1 and CDR2 sequences are DFQATT and SNEGSKA (reference sequence). This CDR3 has 10 amino acids. In DNA form, the CDR3 reads TGCAGTGCTAGACAGGAGACCCAGTACTTC. The encoded protein is CSARQETQYF.

Written as DNA, the CDR3 is TGCAGCGTTCCCAAGAAAATTGGGGAGACCCAGTACTTC. Protein: CSVPKKIGETQYF. J is TRBJ2-5 and V is TRBV29-1; the D is unclear. CDR3 length: 13 residues. Trimming took off 5 bases at V and 5 bases at J, with 15 bases between the two ends. Germline CDR1 and CDR2: SQVTM and ANQGSEA.